Each of the 26 T cell receptor beta chains below was sequenced from the same sample in a study of blood T cell repertoires in COVID-19. Method: immunoSEQ multiplex PCR; TCRdb's copy keeps in-frame clones and lacks some. The table has under 250,000 clones, approximately 87% seen once; the top ten hold under 3%. The specimen sequenced was peripheral blood. These receptors all stem from a woman in her 70s with active or convalescent COVID-19.

The gene calls are TRBV27 and TRBJ1-1, with D perhaps TRBD1 (6 bases). V was pared by 6 bases and J by 1 base, with 9 bases between. Germline loops: CDR1 MNHEY, CDR2 SMNVEV (reference sequence). The CDR3 contains 13 residues. Written as DNA, the CDR3 is TGTGCCAGCAGGCCACAGGGGAACACTGAAGCTTTCTTT. Translating gives CASRPQGNTEAFF.

The CDR3 sequence: CASSLTPRPSGEQYF. For the CDR3, the DNA is TGTGCCAGCAGCTTAACACCTCGCCCAAGCGGCGAGCAGTACTTC. The chain carries TRBV7-3 and TRBJ2-7; the D gene is possibly TRBD2 (5 bases). V was shortened by 0 bases and J by 6 bases, with 15 bases between the two germline ends. Germline CDR1 SGHTA, CDR2 FQGTGA. The CDR3 is made up of 15 amino acids.

This clone came up once. The chain employs TRBV5-1 and TRBJ2-7; D remains unclear. V lost 4 bases and J 0 bases, leaving 11 bases between the germline ends. CDR3 length: 14 amino acids. From germline, CDR1 is SGHRS and CDR2 YFSETQ. CDR3 sequence (DNA): TGCGCCAGCAGCCCAGCTTGGAGCTCCTACGAGCAGTACTTC. Translation: CASSPAWSSYEQYF.

This sequence joins TRBV9 and TRBJ1-1, with TRBD1 as a possible D gene (5 bases). The CDR3 loop spans 14 amino acids. Trimming removed 7 bases from V and 4 bases from J, with 17 bases in between. Germline V gene sequence: CDR1 SGDLS, CDR2 YYNGEE. The CDR3 sequence: CASGTGGRSTEAFF. The CDR3 coding sequence is TGTGCCAGCGGCACCGGGGGTCGGAGCACTGAAGCTTTCTTT. The full variable domain, with the rest looked up from reference TRBV9 and TRBJ1-1, is DSGVTQTPKHLITATGQRVTLRCSPRSGDLSVYWYQQSLDQGLQFLIQYYNGEERAKGNILERFSAQQFPDLHSELNLSSLELGDSALYFCASGTGGRSTEAFFGQGTRLTVV.

This clone was observed a few times. The chain is built from TRBV28 and TRBJ2-5; D is possibly TRBD2 (7 bases). CDR1 and CDR2 (germline): MDHEN, SYDVKM. The V end lost 3 bases, the J end lost 1 base, and 18 bases lay between the germline ends. This CDR3 spans 17 amino acids. CDR3 nucleotides: TGTGCCAGCAGTTTGAGCCCTTACGCGGGGGCCCAAGAGACCCAGTACTTC. Protein product: CASSLSPYAGAQETQYF.

J is TRBJ1-4 and V is TRBV28; D is undetermined. Trimming took 10 bases from V and 0 from J, leaving 6 bases between them. CDR1 MDHEN and CDR2 SYDVKM come from the germline V gene. The CDR3 runs 12 residues. The CDR3 nucleotides read TGTGCCACCGGGTCAACTAATGAAAAACTGTTTTTT. Translating gives CATGSTNEKLFF.

J is TRBJ1-2 and V is TRBV6-1; TRBD1 might be the D (5 bases). The V end was cut by 2 bases, the J end by 2 bases, with 21 bases between. CDR1 MNHNS and CDR2 SASEGT come from the germline V gene. The CDR3 spans 18 residues. For the CDR3, the DNA is TGTGCCAGCAGTGAAAGGCCCGGGAGGGGCAACACGAACTATGGCTACACCTTC. This sequence encodes CASSERPGRGNTNYGYTF.

The rearrangement uses TRBV12-5 and TRBJ2-5; 10 bases match TRBD1. This CDR3 is 15 amino acids long. CDR1 and CDR2 (germline): LGHNT, FRNRAP. V was pared by 9 bases and J by 2 bases, with 9 bases of the junction left unmatched. CDR3 DNA sequence: TGTGCTAGCGCTCCGACAGGGGGCTTTCAAGAGACCCAGTACTTC. Its protein product is CASAPTGGFQETQYF.

The genes are TRBV18 and TRBJ1-1; D possibly corresponds to TRBD1 (6 bases). Germline CDR1 reads KGHSH; CDR2 reads LQKENI. This CDR3 contains 13 residues. Trimming cost V 1 base and J 7 bases, with 10 bases left between them. CDR3: CASSPLPDSEAFF. For the CDR3, the DNA is TGTGCCAGCTCACCACTCCCGGACAGTGAAGCTTTCTTT.

The gene calls are TRBV5-1 and TRBJ1-6; D is unresolved. V was trimmed by 1 base and J by 10 bases, leaving 15 bases between them. Germline lookup yields CDR1 SGHRS and CDR2 YFSETQ. The CDR3 is 15 amino acids. The CDR3 region has the DNA TGCGCCAGCAGCTTGTGGGGAGTCCCACAATCACCCCTCCACTTT. This translates into CASSLWGVPQSPLHF.

The V call is TRBV9, the J call TRBJ1-2, with D possibly being TRBD1 (5 bases). CDR1 is SGDLS and CDR2 is YYNGEE in the germline V gene. This CDR3 spans 16 amino acids. Trimming cost V 4 bases and J 0 bases, with 16 bases left between them. The CDR3 DNA follows: TGTGCCAGCAGCCCACATGAGGGGAGGGCTAACTATGGCTACACCTTC. This translates into CASSPHEGRANYGYTF.

This chain joins TRBV9 and TRBJ2-5; possibly TRBD1 for D (5 bases). The length of the CDR3 is 16 residues. V was shortened by 0 bases and J by 4 bases, with 16 bases between the two germline ends. Germline CDR1 SGDLS, CDR2 YYNGEE. The CDR3 DNA sequence: TGTGCCAGCAGCGTAGGGGGCAGGGATGTAGGAGAGACCCAGTACTTC. Amino acid sequence: CASSVGGRDVGETQYF.

The rearrangement joins TRBV27 to TRBJ1-2, with TRBD1 as a possible D gene (5 bases). Germline V gives CDR1 MNHEY, CDR2 SMNVEV (reference sequence). Trimming removed 6 bases from V and 8 bases from J, with 19 bases in between. The CDR3 covers 14 residues. Here the CDR3 DNA reads TGTGCCAGCAGCCGGACGGGGGTTGCCCGGGGCTACACCTTC. It encodes CASSRTGVARGYTF.

This chain uses TRBV2 with TRBJ2-1, with a tentative D call TRBD2 (5 bases). This CDR3 has 14 residues. The V gene's germline CDR1 is SNHLY and CDR2 FYNNEI. V was clipped by 4 bases and J by 5 bases, with 12 bases between them. This CDR3 is CASSVGRTDNEQFF. The CDR3 DNA reads as TGTGCCAGCAGTGTGGGCAGGACTGACAATGAGCAGTTCTTC. Together with reference TRBV2 and TRBJ2-1, the CDR3 gives the full variable domain: EPEVTQTPSHQVTQMGQEVILRCVPISNHLYFYWYRQILGQKVEFLVSFYNNEISEKSEIFDDQFSVERPDGSNFTLKIRSTKLEDSAMYFCASSVGRTDNEQFFGPGTRLTVL.

The chain uses TRBV7-9 and TRBJ2-1; TRBD1 is a possible D gene (5 bases). CDR3 length: 14 amino acids. CDR1 SEHNR and CDR2 FQNEAQ come from the germline V gene (reference sequence). Deletions cut 2 bases from V and 3 bases from J, with 8 bases between. CDR3 amino acids: CASSLQGGYNEQFF. The CDR3, as DNA: TGTGCCAGCAGCTTACAGGGTGGCTACAATGAGCAGTTCTTC.

The chain joins TRBV5-1 to TRBJ2-5; tentative D call: TRBD2 (6 bases). V lost 0 bases, J lost 4 bases, and 19 bases lay in between. CDR1 is SGHRS, CDR2 YFSETQ, per germline. The CDR3 spans 17 residues. The CDR3 is CASSLGVAALEGETQYF. Here the CDR3 DNA reads TGCGCCAGCAGCTTGGGGGTAGCGGCCTTAGAGGGAGAGACCCAGTACTTC.

The rearrangement links TRBV24-1 to TRBJ1-4, with a tentative D call TRBD1 (5 bases). With 4 bases removed from V and 12 bases from J, the gap between germline ends came to 11 bases. CDR3 length equals 12 residues. Germline assignment: CDR1 KGHDR and CDR2 SFDVKD. Here the CDR3 DNA reads TGTGCCACCAGTGACTTATGGGGCCAACTGTTTTTT. Translated: CATSDLWGQLFF.

The rearrangement uses TRBV19 and TRBJ2-7; the match to TRBD2 covers 10 bases. The V gene end was trimmed by 4 bases and the J gene end by 7 bases; junction bases not matched to a gene: 13. The germline gives CDR1 LNHDA, CDR2 SQIVND (reference sequence). The CDR3 runs to 16 residues. In DNA form, the CDR3 reads TGTGCCAGTAGTACTGAGAGGGCTAGCGGGAGTAAGGAGCAGTACTTC. As protein: CASSTERASGSKEQYF.

The chain employs TRBV16 and TRBJ1-2; D is unclear. Trimming took 4 bases from V and 10 from J, leaving 10 bases between them. This CDR3 is 11 amino acids long. Germline V gene sequence: CDR1 KGHSY, CDR2 FQNENV. In DNA, the CDR3 is TGTGCCAGCAGCCGAGGAGGAGACTACACCTTC. As protein: CASSRGGDYTF. The variable domain in full, completed from reference TRBV16 and TRBJ1-2, reads GEEVAQTPKHLVRGEGQKAKLYCAPIKGHSYVFWYQQVLKNEFKFLISFQNENVFDETGMPKERFSAKCLPNSPCSLEIQATKLEDSAVYFCASSRGGDYTFGSGTRLTVV.

The chain recombines TRBV28 with TRBJ1-2; 7 positions match TRBD1. The germline V gene encodes CDR1 MDHEN and CDR2 SYDVKM. This CDR3 contains 15 residues. The J segment lost 8 bases and the V segment lost 8 bases, leaving 17 bases of the junction unmatched. The CDR3 DNA reads TGTGCCAGCGTTGTTCCCGGGACAGCCTCTCGGGGCTACACCTTC. Amino acid sequence: CASVVPGTASRGYTF.

This chain joins TRBV6-5 and TRBJ1-6; D is perhaps TRBD1 (5 bases). V was trimmed by 0 bases and J by 10 bases, leaving 16 bases between them. There are 16 residues in the CDR3. Looked up from germline, CDR1 is MNHEY and CDR2 is SVGAGI. CDR3: CASSYSPGHRMSPLHF. CDR3 DNA sequence: TGTGCCAGCAGTTACTCCCCGGGCCACAGGATGTCACCCCTCCACTTT.

This chain connects TRBV5-4 to TRBJ2-7, with 7 positions matching TRBD2. The CDR3 sequence is 15 residues long. Germline CDR1 SGHNT, CDR2 YYREEE (reference sequence). J gave up 3 bases and V 5 bases, and 11 bases lay outside the gene matches. The DNA of the CDR3 is TGTGCCAGCAGTCCCGGCCGGGACTACGACTACGAGCAGTACTTC. Translating it yields CASSPGRDYDYEQYF.

The chain has TRBV18 and TRBJ2-7; TRBD2 agrees at 8 bases. Trimming cost V 4 bases and J 7 bases; bases outside gene matches: 6. CDR1 and CDR2 (germline): KGHSH, LQKENI. The CDR3 extends over 13 amino acids. CDR3 bases: TGTGCCAGCTCACACTCGGGGGGGGTGGAGCAGTACTTC. As protein: CASSHSGGVEQYF. Complete variable domain (other parts from reference TRBV18 and TRBJ2-7): NAGVMQNPRHLVRRRGQEARLRCSPMKGHSHVYWYRQLPEEGLKFMVYLQKENIIDESGMPKERFSAEFPKEGPSILRIQQVVRGDSAAYFCASSHSGGVEQYFGPGTRLTVT.

The CDR3 DNA is TGTGCCAGCAGTCCACAGGGGGCTAAGACTGAAGCTTTCTTT. It encodes CASSPQGAKTEAFF. J is TRBJ1-1 and V is TRBV2; 9 nucleotides align to TRBD1. The length of the CDR3 is 14 residues. V lost 5 bases, J lost 5 bases, and 6 bases stayed unmatched. The V gene's germline CDR1 is SNHLY and CDR2 FYNNEI.

This clone was recorded only once. V is TRBV30 and J is TRBJ1-2, with 9 bases identical to TRBD1. V shed 3 bases and J 4 bases; nucleotides not matched to a gene: 9. There are 15 residues in the CDR3. Germline assignment: CDR1 GTSNPN and CDR2 SVGIG (reference sequence). This CDR3 reads CAWRVPGTGFYGYTF. As DNA, the CDR3 is TGTGCCTGGAGGGTTCCCGGGACAGGGTTCTATGGCTACACCTTC.

V gene TRBV28 combines with J gene TRBJ1-4; 10 bases are a match to TRBD1. Per germline, CDR1 MDHEN and CDR2 SYDVKM. There are 14 residues in the CDR3. V lost 7 bases and J lost 7; bases outside the gene matches: 6. The CDR3 DNA sequence: TGTGCCAGCATGATCGGGACAGGGGTTGAAAAACTGTTTTTT. Translating it yields CASMIGTGVEKLFF.